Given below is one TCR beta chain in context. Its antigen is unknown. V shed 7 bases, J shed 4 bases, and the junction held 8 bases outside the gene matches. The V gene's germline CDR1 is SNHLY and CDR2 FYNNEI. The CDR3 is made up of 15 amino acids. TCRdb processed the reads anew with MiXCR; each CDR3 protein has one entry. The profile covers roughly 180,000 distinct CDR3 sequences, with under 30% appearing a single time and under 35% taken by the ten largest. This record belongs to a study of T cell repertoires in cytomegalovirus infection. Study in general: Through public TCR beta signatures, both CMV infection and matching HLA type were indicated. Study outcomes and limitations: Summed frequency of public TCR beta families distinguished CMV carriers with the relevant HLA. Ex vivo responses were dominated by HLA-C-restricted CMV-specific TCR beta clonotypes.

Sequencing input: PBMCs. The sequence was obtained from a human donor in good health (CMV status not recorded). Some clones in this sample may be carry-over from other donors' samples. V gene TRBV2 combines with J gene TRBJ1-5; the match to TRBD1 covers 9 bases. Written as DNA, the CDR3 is TGTGCCAGCACTCCCTCCGGGACAGGGAATCAGCCCCAGCATTTT. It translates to CASTPSGTGNQPQHF.